This T cell receptor (beta chain) was recovered during a study of T cells in Graves' hyperthyroidism and ophthalmopathy. The CDR3 has 17 residues. V lost 5 bases, J lost 3 bases, and 19 bases lay in between. What was amplified from RNA transcripts were TCR beta CDR3 regions. First-round RT-PCR targeting the TCR CDR3 was performed with the HTBI primer set. TCRdb processed the multiplex PCR reads anew with MiXCR; each CDR3 protein has one entry. The sample holds roughly 600,000 distinct CDR3 sequences, 14% seen once. The V gene is TRBV12-3 or TRBV12-4, the J gene TRBJ1-4; tentative D call: TRBD1 (6 bases). The sequenced sample was blood. The TCR comes from a woman aged 45-65 years with Graves' ophthalmopathy. The chain's CDR3 is CASSAGPQGLANEKLFF. CDR3 DNA: TGTGCCAGCAGTGCGGGCCCACAGGGACTGGCTAATGAAAAACTGTTTTTT.